This TCR beta chain was captured in a study of CD8+CD57+ T cells in acquired aplastic anemia. Researchers used genomic DNA as the template to profile TCR beta VDJ and CDR3. TCRdb reprocessed the reads with MiXCR, giving one entry per CDR3 protein. Found here are about 130,000 distinct CDR3 sequences, about 40% of them singletons; the top ten hold around 8.4%. CDR3 length equals 13 residues. Germline CDR1 and CDR2: KGHDR and SFDVKD. Trimming took 10 bases from V and 3 from J, leaving 15 bases between them. This clonotype was recorded at least ten times. Specimen: sorted CD4+, CD8+, or CD8+CD57+ T cells (not recorded which) from PBMCs. The chain couples TRBV24-1 to TRBJ2-7, with D perhaps TRBD2 (6 bases). The clonotype originates from a human donor in good health, serving as a control. In DNA, the CDR3 is TGTGCCACGGGGGGAGAAGGAGGCTACGAGCAGTACTTC. Its protein product is CATGGEGGYEQYF.